These 18 T cell receptor beta chains share one sample of origin, sequenced in a study of CD8 T cells in Susac syndrome. When the RNA was reverse transcribed, random hexamers were used with an input of 0.5 to 1 ug. TCRdb passed the immunoSEQ multiplex PCR reads through MiXCR, listing each CDR3 protein once. The sample includes 150,000 to 200,000 distinct CDR3 sequences, around 94% of them seen just once. The material sequenced was CD4+ T cells from PBMCs. The receptors stem from a human donor with Susac syndrome.

The chain has TRBV12-3 or TRBV12-4 and TRBJ1-2, with unresolved D. Deletions cut 7 bases from V and 8 bases from J, with 23 bases between. CDR3 length: 15 amino acids. CDR3 amino acids: CASTPAAPPTRGYTF. CDR3 coding DNA: TGTGCCAGCACCCCGGCGGCCCCACCCACCCGGGGCTACACCTTC.

This rearrangement joins TRBV5-6 to TRBJ2-5; 7 positions match TRBD1. Germline CDR1 reads SGHDT; CDR2 reads YYEEEE. The V and J ends lost 4 bases and 4 bases, in that order; junction bases with no gene match: 7. The CDR3 length is 14 residues. As DNA, the CDR3 is TGTGCCAGCAGCCTGACAGGGCTCGGAGAGACCCAGTACTTC. As protein: CASSLTGLGETQYF.

The rearrangement links TRBV20-1 to TRBJ1-6; D possibly corresponds to TRBD1 (6 bases). Deletions cut 3 bases from V and 7 bases from J, with 28 bases between. This CDR3 has 19 residues. From germline, CDR1 is DFQATT and CDR2 SNEGSKA (reference sequence). CDR3 coding DNA: TGCAGTGCTAGTAGAATATTCTCGGACAGTCCGTCTGAAAATTCACCCCTCCACTTT. Its translation is CSASRIFSDSPSENSPLHF.

The rearrangement joins TRBV5-4 to TRBJ1-1, with D hard to call. CDR3 length: 12 residues. Germline V CDR1 and CDR2: SGHNT, YYREEE (reference sequence). The V and J ends lost 4 bases and 3 bases respectively, with 7 bases between them. The CDR3 protein is CASSPEDTEAFF. The CDR3 coding sequence is TGTGCCAGCAGCCCCGAAGACACTGAAGCTTTCTTT.

The chain uses TRBV2 and TRBJ2-7; possible D gene TRBD1, 5 bases. The CDR3 extends over 14 amino acids. The V end lost 2 bases, the J end lost 3 bases, and 11 bases lay between the germline ends. CDR1 SNHLY and CDR2 FYNNEI come from the germline V gene. In DNA, the CDR3 is TGTGCCAGCAGTGAATCAGGGAACGGCTACGAGCAGTACTTC. As protein: CASSESGNGYEQYF.

The rearrangement joins TRBV24-1 to TRBJ2-2; 8 bases match TRBD1. The V gene's germline CDR1 is KGHDR and CDR2 SFDVKD. This CDR3 is built from 13 residues. The trim removed 7 bases at V and 6 bases at J, leaving 3 bases unmatched. DNA of the CDR3: TGTGCCACCAGGATGGACAGGGCCGGGGAGCTGTTTTTT. It specifies CATRMDRAGELFF.

The V call is TRBV28, the J call TRBJ1-5, with D unclear. The ends were cut back, 3 bases at V and 1 base at J, with 10 bases in the middle. Germline V gene data show CDR1 as MDHEN and CDR2 as SYDVKM. This CDR3 has 15 amino acids. CDR3 region: CASSLNLGSNQPQHF. CDR3 sequence (DNA): TGTGCCAGCAGTTTGAATCTGGGGAGCAATCAGCCCCAGCATTTT. Full variable domain (rest looked up from reference TRBV28 and TRBJ1-5): DVKVTQSSRYLVKRTGEKVFLECVQDMDHENMFWYRQDPGLGLRLIYFSYDVKMKEKGDIPEGYSVSREKKERFSLILESASTNQTSMYLCASSLNLGSNQPQHFGDGTRLSIL.

This chain joins TRBV15 and TRBJ2-6; D not resolved. The CDR3 contains 15 residues. V was clipped by 0 bases and J by 3 bases, with 6 bases between them. Germline V CDR1 and CDR2: LNHNV, YYDKDF (reference sequence). As DNA, the CDR3 is TGTGCCACCAGCAGAGATATAAGTGGGGCCAACGTCCTGACTTTC. Protein: CATSRDISGANVLTF.

The chain recombines TRBV5-1 with TRBJ2-1; 10 bases align to TRBD2. The CDR3 contains 14 residues. Germline-derived CDR1 and CDR2 are SGHRS and YFSETQ. The junction had 4 bases not matched to a gene; V was cut back by 3 bases and J by 7 bases. The CDR3 reads CASSYLAGENEQFF. The CDR3 coding sequence is TGCGCCAGCAGCTACCTAGCGGGAGAGAATGAGCAGTTCTTC.

V is TRBV15 and J is TRBJ2-5; the match to TRBD2 covers 8 bases. The J segment lost 5 bases and the V segment lost 4 bases, leaving 9 bases of the junction unmatched. CDR1 is LNHNV and CDR2 is YYDKDF in the germline V gene (reference sequence). The CDR3 loop spans 15 amino acids. CDR3 sequence reads: CATSKRTGGRETQYF. The CDR3 nucleotides read TGTGCCACCAGCAAGAGGACGGGGGGGAGGGAGACCCAGTACTTC.

This rearrangement joins TRBV20-1 to TRBJ2-3; 8 bases are a match to TRBD2. This CDR3 is built from 14 residues. Germline-derived CDR1 and CDR2 are DFQATT and SNEGSKA (reference sequence). J was trimmed by 0 bases and V by 6 bases; bases with no gene match: 5. The CDR3 loop reads CSAPPSGSTDTQYF. Written as DNA, the CDR3 is TGCAGTGCCCCACCTAGCGGGAGCACAGATACGCAGTATTTT.

The chain combines TRBV20-1 with TRBJ1-1, with D perhaps TRBD1 (5 bases). Trimming removed 0 bases at V and 0 bases at J, with 11 bases between. Germline CDR1 is DFQATT and CDR2 is SNEGSKA (reference sequence). CDR3 length: 15 amino acids. CDR3: CSARDRRGMNTEAFF. Written as DNA, the CDR3 is TGCAGTGCTAGAGACAGGAGGGGTATGAACACTGAAGCTTTCTTT.

This clonotype was observed a single time. The V call is TRBV20-1, the J call TRBJ1-1, with D possibly matching TRBD1 (6 bases). Germline V lookup: CDR1 DFQATT, CDR2 SNEGSKA (reference sequence). The germline V and J ends were trimmed by 4 bases and 11 bases, with 14 bases remaining between them. The CDR3 is 11 amino acids. Here the CDR3 DNA reads TGCAGTGCTACCCAACAGGGCAGGGCTTTCTTT. It encodes CSATQQGRAFF.

This clonotype was counted once. CDR3 coding DNA: TGCGCCAGCAGCTCTGGACTCTTCGAGCAGTTCTTC. Its translation is CASSSGLFEQFF. The chain joins TRBV5-1 to TRBJ2-1, with a possible D match to TRBD2 (5 bases). Germline CDR1 and CDR2: SGHRS and YFSETQ. Trimming stripped 3 bases from V and 10 bases from J, with 11 bases between. The CDR3 is made up of 12 amino acids.

J is TRBJ1-3 and V is TRBV7-9, with D unclear. The V and J ends lost 2 bases and 5 bases respectively, with 10 bases between them. The germline V gene has CDR1 SEHNR and CDR2 FQNEAQ (reference sequence). CDR3 length equals 14 residues. In DNA form, the CDR3 reads TGTGCCAGCAGCTTATCCACTCTCAGAAACACCATATATTTT. Its translation: CASSLSTLRNTIYF. The full variable domain, completed using reference TRBV7-9 and TRBJ1-3, is DTGVSQNPRHKITKRGQNVTFRCDPISEHNRLYWYRQTLGQGPEFLTYFQNEAQLEKSRLLSDRFSAERPKGSFSTLEIQRTEQGDSAMYLCASSLSTLRNTIYFGEGSWLTVV.

The V call is TRBV24-1, the J call TRBJ2-1, with TRBD2 as a possible D gene (6 bases). The CDR3 consists of 11 residues. Germline V lookup: CDR1 KGHDR, CDR2 SFDVKD. Trimming left V 9 bases short and J 8 bases short, with 10 bases between. CDR3: CATGRWDEQFF. For the CDR3, the DNA is TGTGCCACCGGGAGGTGGGATGAGCAGTTCTTC.

The chain uses TRBV2 and TRBJ2-3; D gene uncertain. Trimming left V 5 bases short and J 5 bases short, with 5 bases between. The CDR3 spans 11 residues. Germline values: CDR1 SNHLY, CDR2 FYNNEI. CDR3 sequence: CASSNLDTQYF. CDR3 bases: TGTGCCAGCAGTAACCTAGATACGCAGTATTTT. The full variable domain, rest sourced from reference TRBV2 and TRBJ2-3, is EPEVTQTPSHQVTQMGQEVILRCVPISNHLYFYWYRQILGQKVEFLVSFYNNEISEKSEIFDDQFSVERPDGSNFTLKIRSTKLEDSAMYFCASSNLDTQYFGPGTRLTVL.

The chain combines TRBV7-7 with TRBJ2-2; 12 bases agree with TRBD2. Per the germline V gene, CDR1 is SSHAT and CDR2 is FNYEAQ (reference sequence). This CDR3 is 16 amino acids long. V lost 5 bases to trimming and J lost 5 bases; unmatched junction nucleotides: 6. CDR3 amino acids: CASSPQTSGRTGELFF. The CDR3 DNA reads TGTGCCAGCAGCCCCCAGACTAGCGGGAGAACCGGGGAGCTGTTTTTT.